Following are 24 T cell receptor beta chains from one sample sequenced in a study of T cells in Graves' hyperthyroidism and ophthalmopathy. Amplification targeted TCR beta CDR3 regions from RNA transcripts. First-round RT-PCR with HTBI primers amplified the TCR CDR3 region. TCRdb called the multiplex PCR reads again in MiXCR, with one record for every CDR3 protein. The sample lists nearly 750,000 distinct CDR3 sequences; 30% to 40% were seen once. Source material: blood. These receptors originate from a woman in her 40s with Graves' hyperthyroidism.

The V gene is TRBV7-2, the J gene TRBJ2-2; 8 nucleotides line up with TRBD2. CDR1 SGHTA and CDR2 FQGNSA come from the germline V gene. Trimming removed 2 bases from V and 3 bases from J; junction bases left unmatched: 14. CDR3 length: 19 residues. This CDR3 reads CASSLSAGGPKTYTGELFF. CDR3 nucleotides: TGTGCCAGCAGCTTAAGTGCGGGAGGCCCTAAAACGTACACCGGGGAGCTGTTTTTT.

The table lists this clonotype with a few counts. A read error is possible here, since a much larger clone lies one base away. In nucleotides, the CDR3 is TGTGCCATCAGTCCCGGGTCAGCTGGGGCCAACGTCCTGACTTTC. This codes for CAISPGSAGANVLTF. This chain uses TRBV10-3 with TRBJ2-6; no reliable D call. This CDR3 has 15 residues. V was cut by 5 bases and J by 2 bases, with 10 bases left in between. The germline V gene has CDR1 ENHRY and CDR2 SYGVKD.

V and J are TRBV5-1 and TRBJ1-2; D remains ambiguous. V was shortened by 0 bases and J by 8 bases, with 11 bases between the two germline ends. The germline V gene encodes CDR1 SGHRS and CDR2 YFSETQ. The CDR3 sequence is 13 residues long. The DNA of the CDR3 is TGCGCCAGCAGCTTGGGGCAGGATTTCGGCTACACCTTC. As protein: CASSLGQDFGYTF.

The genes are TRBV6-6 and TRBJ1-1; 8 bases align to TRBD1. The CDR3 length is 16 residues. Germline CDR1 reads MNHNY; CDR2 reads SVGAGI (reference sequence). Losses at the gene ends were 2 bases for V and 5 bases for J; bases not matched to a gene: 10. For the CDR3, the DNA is TGTGCCAGCAGTTACGGTCAGGGGGCAGGAGGGACTGAAGCTTTCTTT. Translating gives CASSYGQGAGGTEAFF.

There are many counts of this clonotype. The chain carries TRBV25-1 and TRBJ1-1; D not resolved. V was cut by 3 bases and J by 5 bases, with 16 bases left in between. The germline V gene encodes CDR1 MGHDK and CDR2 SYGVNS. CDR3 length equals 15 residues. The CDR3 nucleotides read TGTGCCAGCAGTGACCGGCGGGAGGTGATGACTGAAGCTTTCTTT. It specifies CASSDRREVMTEAFF.

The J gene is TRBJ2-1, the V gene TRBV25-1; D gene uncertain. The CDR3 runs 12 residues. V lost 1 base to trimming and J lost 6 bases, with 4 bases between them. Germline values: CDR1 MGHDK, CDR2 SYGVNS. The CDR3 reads CASSELSNEQFF. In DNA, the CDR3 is TGTGCCAGCAGTGAATTATCCAATGAGCAGTTCTTC.

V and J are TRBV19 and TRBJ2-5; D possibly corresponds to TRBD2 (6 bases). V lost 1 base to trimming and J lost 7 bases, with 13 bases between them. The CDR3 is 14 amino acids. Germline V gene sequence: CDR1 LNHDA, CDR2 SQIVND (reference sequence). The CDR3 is CASSIGSGAGTQYF. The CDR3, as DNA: TGTGCCAGTAGTATAGGGTCGGGAGCAGGGACCCAGTACTTC.

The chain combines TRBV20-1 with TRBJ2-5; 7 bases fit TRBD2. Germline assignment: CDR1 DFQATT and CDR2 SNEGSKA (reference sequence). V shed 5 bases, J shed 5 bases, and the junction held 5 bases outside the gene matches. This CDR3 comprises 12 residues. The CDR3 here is CSARDYGETQYF. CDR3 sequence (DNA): TGCAGTGCTCGGGACTACGGGGAGACCCAGTACTTC.

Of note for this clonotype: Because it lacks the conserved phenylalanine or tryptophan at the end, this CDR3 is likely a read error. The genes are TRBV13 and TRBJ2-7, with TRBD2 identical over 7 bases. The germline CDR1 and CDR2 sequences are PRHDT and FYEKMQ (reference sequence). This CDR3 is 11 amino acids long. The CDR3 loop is CASSVGEGQYL. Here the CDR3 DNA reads TGTGCCAGCAGCGTAGGGGAGGGGCAGTACCTC.

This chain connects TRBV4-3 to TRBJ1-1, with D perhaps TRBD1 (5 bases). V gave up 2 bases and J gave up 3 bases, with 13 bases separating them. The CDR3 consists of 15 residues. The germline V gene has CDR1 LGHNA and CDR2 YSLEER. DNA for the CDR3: TGCGCCAGCAGCCAAAAAGAGGAGGGGTACACTGAAGCTTTCTTT. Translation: CASSQKEEGYTEAFF.

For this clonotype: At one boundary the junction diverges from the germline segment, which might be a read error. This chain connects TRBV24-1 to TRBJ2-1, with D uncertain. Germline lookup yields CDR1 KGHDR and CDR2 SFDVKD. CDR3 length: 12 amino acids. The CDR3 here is CATSAVINQQFF. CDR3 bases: TGTGCCACCAGCGCTGTAATCAATCAGCAGTTCTTC.

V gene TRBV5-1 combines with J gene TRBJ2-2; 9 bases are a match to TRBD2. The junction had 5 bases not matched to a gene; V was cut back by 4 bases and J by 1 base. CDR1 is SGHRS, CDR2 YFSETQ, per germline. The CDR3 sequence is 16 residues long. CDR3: CASSVLAGVNTGELFF. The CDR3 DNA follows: TGCGCCAGCAGCGTCTTAGCGGGGGTGAACACCGGGGAGCTGTTTTTT.

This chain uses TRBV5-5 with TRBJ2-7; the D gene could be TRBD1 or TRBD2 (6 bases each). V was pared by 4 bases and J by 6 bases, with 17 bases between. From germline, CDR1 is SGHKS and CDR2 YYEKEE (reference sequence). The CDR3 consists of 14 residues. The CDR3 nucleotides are TGTGCCAGCAGCCTAGAGGGGGGAAGGGGCGAGCAGTACTTC. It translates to CASSLEGGRGEQYF. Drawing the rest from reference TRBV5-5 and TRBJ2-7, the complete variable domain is DAGVTQSPTHLIKTRGQQVTLRCSPISGHKSVSWYQQVLGQGPQFIFQYYEKEERGRGNFPDRFSARQFPNYSSELNVNALLLGDSALYLCASSLEGGRGEQYFGPGTRLTVT.

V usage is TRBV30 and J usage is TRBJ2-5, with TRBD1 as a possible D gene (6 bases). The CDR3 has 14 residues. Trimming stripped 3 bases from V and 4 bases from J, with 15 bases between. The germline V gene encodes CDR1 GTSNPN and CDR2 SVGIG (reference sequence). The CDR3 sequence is CAWRTTRGSETQYF. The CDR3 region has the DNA TGTGCCTGGAGGACTACAAGGGGGTCAGAGACCCAGTACTTC.

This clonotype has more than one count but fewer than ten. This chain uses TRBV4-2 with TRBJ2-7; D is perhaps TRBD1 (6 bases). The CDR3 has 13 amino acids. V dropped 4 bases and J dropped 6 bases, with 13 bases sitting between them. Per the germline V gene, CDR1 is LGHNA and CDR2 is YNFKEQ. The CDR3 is CASSPGVVGEQYF. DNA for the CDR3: TGTGCCAGCAGCCCAGGGGTTGTAGGCGAGCAGTACTTC.

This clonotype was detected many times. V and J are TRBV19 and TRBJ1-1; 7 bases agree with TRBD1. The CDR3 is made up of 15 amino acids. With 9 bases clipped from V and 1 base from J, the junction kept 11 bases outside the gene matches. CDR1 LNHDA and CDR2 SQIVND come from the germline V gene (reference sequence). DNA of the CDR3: TGTGCCAGCACCGACCTACAGGGGCCGAACACTGAAGCTTTCTTT. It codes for CASTDLQGPNTEAFF.

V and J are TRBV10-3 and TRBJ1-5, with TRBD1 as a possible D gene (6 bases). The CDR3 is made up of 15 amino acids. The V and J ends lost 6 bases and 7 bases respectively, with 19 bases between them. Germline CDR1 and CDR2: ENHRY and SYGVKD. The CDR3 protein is CAIRINRANGQPQHF. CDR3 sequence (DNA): TGTGCCATCAGAATAAACAGGGCGAACGGACAGCCCCAGCATTTT.

CDR3 nucleotide sequence: TGCAGCGGAGGCGGGGGGCAAGAGACCCAGTACTTC. Its translation: CSGGGGQETQYF. The V call is TRBV29-1, the J call TRBJ2-5, with 8 positions matching TRBD2. The CDR3 contains 12 residues. The V gene's germline CDR1 is SQVTM and CDR2 ANQGSEA. V lost 7 bases and J lost 2; bases outside the gene matches: 3.

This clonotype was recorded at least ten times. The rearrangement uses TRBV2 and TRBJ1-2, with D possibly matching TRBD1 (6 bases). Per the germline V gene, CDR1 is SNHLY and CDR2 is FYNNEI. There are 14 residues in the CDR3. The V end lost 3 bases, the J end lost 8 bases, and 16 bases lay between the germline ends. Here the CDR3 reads CASSDYRVSGGYTF. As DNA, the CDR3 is TGTGCCAGCAGTGATTACAGGGTATCTGGCGGCTACACCTTC.

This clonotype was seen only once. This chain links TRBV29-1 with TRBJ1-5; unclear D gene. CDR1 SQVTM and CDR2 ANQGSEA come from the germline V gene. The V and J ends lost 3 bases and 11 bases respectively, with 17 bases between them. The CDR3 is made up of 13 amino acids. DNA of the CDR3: TGCAGCGTTGAGGGCCAGGATGGGGAGACCCAGCATTTT. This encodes CSVEGQDGETQHF.

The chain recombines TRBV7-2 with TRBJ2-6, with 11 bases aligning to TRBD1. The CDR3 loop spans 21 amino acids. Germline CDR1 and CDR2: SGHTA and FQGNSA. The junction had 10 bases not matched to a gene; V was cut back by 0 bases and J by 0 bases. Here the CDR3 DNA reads TGTGCCAGCAGCTTAGCGCTACCCGGACAGGGGGCTGGCTCTGGGGCCAACGTCCTGACTTTC. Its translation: CASSLALPGQGAGSGANVLTF.

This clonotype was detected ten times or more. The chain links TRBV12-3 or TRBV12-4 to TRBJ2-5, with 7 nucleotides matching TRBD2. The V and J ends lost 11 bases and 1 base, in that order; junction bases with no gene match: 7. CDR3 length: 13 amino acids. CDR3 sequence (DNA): TGTGCCTGCAAAAGCGGGGTCCAAGAGACCCAGTACTTC. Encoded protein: CACKSGVQETQYF.

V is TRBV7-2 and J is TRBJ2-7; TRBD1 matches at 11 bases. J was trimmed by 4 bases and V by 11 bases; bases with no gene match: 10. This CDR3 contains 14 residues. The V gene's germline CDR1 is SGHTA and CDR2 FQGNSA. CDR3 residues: CAWGYGTGGYEQYF. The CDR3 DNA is TGTGCCTGGGGCTACGGGACAGGGGGGTACGAGCAGTACTTC.

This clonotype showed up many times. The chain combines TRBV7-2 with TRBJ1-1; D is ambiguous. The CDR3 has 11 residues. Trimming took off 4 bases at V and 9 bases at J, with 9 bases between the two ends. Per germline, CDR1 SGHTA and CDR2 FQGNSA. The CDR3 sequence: CASSSIPKAFF. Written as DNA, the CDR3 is TGTGCCAGCAGCTCAATACCTAAAGCTTTCTTT.